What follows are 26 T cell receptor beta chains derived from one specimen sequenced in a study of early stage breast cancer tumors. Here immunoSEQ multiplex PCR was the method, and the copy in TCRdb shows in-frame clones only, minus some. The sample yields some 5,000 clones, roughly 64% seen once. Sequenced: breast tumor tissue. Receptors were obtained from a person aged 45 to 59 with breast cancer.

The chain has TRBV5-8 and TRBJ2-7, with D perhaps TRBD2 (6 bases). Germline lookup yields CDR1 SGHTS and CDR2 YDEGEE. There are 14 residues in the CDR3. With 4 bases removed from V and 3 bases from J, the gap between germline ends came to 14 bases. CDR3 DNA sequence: TGTGCCAGCAGCAGAGGACTACCCTACTACGAGCAGTACTTC. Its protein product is CASSRGLPYYEQYF.

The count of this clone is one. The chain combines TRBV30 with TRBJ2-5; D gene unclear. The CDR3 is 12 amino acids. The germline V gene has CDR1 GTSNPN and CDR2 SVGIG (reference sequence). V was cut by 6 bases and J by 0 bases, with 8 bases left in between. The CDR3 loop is CACGRDQETQYF. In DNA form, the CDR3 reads TGTGCCTGCGGTAGGGACCAAGAGACCCAGTACTTC.

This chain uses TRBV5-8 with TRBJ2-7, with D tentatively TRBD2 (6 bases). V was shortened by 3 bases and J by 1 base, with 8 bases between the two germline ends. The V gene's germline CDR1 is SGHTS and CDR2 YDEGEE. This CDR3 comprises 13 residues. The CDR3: CASSSGTSYEQYF. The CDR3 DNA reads TGTGCCAGCAGCTCAGGGACTTCCTACGAGCAGTACTTC. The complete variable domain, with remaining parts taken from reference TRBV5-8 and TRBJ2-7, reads EAGVTQSPTHLIKTRGQQATLRCSPISGHTSVYWYQQALGLGLQFLLWYDEGEERNRGNFPPRFSGRQFPNYSSELNVNALELEDSALYLCASSSGTSYEQYFGPGTRLTVT.

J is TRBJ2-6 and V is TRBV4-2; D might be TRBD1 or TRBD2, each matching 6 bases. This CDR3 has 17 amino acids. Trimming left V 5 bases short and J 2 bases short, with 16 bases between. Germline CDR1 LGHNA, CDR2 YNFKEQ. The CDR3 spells CASSLEGGKTGANVLTF. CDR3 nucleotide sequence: TGTGCCAGCAGCTTGGAGGGGGGAAAGACTGGGGCCAACGTCCTGACTTTC.

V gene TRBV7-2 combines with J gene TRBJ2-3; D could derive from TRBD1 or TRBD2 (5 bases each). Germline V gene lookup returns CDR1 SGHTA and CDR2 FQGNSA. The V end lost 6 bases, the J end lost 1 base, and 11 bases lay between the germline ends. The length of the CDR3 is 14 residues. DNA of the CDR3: TGTGCCAGCAGACCGGGACCGGGCACAGATACGCAGTATTTT. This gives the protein CASRPGPGTDTQYF.

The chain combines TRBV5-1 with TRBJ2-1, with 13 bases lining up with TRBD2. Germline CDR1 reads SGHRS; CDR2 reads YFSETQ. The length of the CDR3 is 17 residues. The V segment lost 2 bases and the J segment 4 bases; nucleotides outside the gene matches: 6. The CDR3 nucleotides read TGCGCCAGCAGCTTCAAAGGACTAGCGGGAGTTTACAATGAGCAGTTCTTC. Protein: CASSFKGLAGVYNEQFF.

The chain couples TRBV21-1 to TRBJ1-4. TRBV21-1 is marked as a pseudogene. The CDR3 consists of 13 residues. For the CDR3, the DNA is TGTGCCAGCAGTTCAACCGAGGCGATAGAACTGTTTTTT. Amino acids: CASSSTEAIELFF.

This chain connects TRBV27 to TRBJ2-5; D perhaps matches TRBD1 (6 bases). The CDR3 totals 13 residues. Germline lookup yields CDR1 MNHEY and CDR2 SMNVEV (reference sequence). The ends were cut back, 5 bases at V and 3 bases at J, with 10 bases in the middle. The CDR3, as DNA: TGTGCCAGCAGTCCTACAGGGAAAGAGACCCAGTACTTC. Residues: CASSPTGKETQYF.

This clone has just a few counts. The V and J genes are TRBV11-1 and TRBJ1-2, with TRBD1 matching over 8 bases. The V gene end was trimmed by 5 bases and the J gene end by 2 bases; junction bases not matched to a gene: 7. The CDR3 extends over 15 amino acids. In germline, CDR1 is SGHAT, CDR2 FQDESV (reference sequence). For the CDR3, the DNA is TGTGCCAGCAGCCTCCCGGGACAGGAGAACTATGGCTACACCTTC. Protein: CASSLPGQENYGYTF.

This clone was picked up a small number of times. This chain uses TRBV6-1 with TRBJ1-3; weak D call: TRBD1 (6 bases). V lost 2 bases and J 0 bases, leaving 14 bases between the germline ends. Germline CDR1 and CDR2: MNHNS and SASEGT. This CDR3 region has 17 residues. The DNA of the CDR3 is TGTGCCAGCAGTGAATTCGGGACATTGGACTCTGGAAACACCATATATTTT. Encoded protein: CASSEFGTLDSGNTIYF.

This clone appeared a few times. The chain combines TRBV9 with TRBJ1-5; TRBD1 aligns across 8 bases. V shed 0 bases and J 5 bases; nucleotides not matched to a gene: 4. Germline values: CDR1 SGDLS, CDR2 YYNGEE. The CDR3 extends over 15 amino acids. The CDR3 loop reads CASSVEDRVDQPQHF. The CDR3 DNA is TGTGCCAGCAGCGTAGAGGACAGGGTGGATCAGCCCCAGCATTTT.

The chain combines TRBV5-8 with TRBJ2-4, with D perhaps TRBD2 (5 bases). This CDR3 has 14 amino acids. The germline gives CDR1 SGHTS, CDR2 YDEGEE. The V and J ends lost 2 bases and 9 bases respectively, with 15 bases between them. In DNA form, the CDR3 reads TGTGCCAGCAGCTTTTTGGGCGGAGGTGGCATTCAGTACTTC. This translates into CASSFLGGGGIQYF.

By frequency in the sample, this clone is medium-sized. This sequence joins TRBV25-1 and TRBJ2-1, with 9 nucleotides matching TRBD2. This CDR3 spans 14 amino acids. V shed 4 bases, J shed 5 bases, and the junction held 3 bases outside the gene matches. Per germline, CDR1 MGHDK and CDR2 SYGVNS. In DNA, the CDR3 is TGTGCCAGCAGTGTGGCTAGCGGGAACAATGAGCAGTTCTTC. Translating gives CASSVASGNNEQFF.

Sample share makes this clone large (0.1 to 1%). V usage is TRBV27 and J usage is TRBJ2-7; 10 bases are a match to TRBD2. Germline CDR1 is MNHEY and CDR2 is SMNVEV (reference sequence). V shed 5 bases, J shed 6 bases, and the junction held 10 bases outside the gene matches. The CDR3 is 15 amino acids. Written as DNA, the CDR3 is TGTGCCAGCAGTACCACGACTAGCGGGCAGAGCGAGCAGTACTTC. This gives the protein CASSTTTSGQSEQYF.

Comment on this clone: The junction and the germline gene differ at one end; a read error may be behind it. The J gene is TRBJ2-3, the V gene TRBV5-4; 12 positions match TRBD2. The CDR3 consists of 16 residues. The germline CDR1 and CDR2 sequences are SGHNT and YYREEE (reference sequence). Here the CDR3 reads CASRSSGGANTDTQYF. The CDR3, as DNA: TGCGCCAGCAGGTCTAGCGGGGGGGCCAACACAGATACGCAGTATTTT.

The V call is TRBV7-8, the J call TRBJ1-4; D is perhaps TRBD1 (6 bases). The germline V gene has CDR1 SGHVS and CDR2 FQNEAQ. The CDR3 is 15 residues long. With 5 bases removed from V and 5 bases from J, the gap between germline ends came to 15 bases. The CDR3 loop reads CASSLNRAPNEKLFF. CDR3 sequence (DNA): TGTGCCAGCAGCCTAAACAGGGCCCCGAATGAAAAACTGTTTTTT.

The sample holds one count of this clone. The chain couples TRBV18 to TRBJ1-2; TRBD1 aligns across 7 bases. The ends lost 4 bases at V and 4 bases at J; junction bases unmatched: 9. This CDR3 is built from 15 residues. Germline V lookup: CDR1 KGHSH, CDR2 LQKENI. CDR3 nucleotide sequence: TGTGCCAGCTCACTCGGGACAGACGGGGGCTATGGCTACACCTTC. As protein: CASSLGTDGGYGYTF.

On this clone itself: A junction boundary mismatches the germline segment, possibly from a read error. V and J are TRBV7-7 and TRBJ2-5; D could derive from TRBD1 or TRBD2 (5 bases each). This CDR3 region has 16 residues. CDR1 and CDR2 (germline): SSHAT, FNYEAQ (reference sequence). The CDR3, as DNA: TGTGCTAGCAGCCAGGAGCCGGGACGGGTCCAAGAGACCCAGTACTTC. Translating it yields CASSQEPGRVQETQYF.

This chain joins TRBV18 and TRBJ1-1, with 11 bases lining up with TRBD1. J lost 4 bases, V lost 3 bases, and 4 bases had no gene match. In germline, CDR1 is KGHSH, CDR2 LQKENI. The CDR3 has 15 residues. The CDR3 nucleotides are TGTGCCAGCTCACCCCGGGGGACAGGGGGCACTGAAGCTTTCTTT. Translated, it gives CASSPRGTGGTEAFF.

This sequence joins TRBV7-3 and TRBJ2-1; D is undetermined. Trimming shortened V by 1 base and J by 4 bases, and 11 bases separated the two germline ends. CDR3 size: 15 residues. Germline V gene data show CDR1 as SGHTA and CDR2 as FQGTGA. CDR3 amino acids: CASSLMPGEYNEQFF. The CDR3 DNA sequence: TGTGCCAGCAGCTTAATGCCCGGAGAATACAATGAGCAGTTCTTC.

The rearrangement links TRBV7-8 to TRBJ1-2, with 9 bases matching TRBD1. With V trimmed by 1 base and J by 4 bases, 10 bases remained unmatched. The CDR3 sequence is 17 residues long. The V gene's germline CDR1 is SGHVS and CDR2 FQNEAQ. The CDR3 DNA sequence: TGTGCCAGCAGCTTAGACAGGGGGCGAGACAAGATCTATGGCTACACCTTC. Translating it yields CASSLDRGRDKIYGYTF.

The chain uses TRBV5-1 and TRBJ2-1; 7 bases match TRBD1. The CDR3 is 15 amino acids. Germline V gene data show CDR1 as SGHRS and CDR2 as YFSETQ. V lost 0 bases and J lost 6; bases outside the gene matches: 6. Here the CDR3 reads CASSLGTGDGNEQFF. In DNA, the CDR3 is TGCGCCAGCAGCTTGGGAACAGGGGATGGCAATGAGCAGTTCTTC.

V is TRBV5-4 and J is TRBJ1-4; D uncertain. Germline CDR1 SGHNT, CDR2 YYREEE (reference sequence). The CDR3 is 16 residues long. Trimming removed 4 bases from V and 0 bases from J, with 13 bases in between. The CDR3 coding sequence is TGTGCCAGCAGCCCGACGATTAGTGCAACTAATGAAAAACTGTTTTTT. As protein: CASSPTISATNEKLFF.

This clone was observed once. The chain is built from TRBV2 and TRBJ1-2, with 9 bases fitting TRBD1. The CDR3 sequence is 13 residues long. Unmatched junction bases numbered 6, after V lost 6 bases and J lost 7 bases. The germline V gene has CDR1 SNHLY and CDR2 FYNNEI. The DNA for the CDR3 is TGTGCCAGCAGCGACAGGGGGGCTGTTGGCTACACCTTC. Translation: CASSDRGAVGYTF.

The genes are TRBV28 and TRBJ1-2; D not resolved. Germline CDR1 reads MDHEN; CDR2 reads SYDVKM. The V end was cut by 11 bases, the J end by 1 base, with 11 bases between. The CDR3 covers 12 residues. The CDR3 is CASQSFNYGYTF. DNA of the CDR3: TGTGCCTCACAGAGTTTTAACTATGGCTACACCTTC.

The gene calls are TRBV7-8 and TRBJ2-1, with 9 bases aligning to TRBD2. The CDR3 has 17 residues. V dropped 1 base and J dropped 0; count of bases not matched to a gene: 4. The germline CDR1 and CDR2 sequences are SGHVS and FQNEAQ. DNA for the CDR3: TGTGCCAGCAGCTTAGGTTTTAGCGGGAGCTCCTACAATGAGCAGTTCTTC. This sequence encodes CASSLGFSGSSYNEQFF.